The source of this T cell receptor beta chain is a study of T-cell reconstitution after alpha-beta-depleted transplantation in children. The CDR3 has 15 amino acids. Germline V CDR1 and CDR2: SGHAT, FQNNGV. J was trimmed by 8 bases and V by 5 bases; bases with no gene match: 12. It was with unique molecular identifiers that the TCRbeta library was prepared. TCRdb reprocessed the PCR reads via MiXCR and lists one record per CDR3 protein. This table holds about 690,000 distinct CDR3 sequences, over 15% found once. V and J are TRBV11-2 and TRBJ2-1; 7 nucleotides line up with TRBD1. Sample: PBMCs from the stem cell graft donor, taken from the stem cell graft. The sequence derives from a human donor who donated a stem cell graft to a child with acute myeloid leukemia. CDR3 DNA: TGTGCCAGCAGCCGATTGCCAGGGGGTAGCGATGAGCAGTTCTTC. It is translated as CASSRLPGGSDEQFF.